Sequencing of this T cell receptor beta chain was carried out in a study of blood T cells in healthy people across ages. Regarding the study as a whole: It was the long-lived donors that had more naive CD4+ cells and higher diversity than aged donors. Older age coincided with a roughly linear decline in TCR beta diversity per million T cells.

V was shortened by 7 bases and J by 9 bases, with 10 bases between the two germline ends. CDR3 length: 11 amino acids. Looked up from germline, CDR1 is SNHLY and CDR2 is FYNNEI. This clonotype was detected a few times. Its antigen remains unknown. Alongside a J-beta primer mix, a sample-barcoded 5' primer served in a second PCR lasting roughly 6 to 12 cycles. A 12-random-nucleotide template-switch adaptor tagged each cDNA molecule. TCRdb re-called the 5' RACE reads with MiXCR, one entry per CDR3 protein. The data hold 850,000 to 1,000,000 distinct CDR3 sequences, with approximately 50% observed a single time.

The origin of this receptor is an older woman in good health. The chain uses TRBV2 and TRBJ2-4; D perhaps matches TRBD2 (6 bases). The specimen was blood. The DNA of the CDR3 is TGTGCCAGCATGGAGGGGAGCATTCAGTACTTC. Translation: CASMEGSIQYF.